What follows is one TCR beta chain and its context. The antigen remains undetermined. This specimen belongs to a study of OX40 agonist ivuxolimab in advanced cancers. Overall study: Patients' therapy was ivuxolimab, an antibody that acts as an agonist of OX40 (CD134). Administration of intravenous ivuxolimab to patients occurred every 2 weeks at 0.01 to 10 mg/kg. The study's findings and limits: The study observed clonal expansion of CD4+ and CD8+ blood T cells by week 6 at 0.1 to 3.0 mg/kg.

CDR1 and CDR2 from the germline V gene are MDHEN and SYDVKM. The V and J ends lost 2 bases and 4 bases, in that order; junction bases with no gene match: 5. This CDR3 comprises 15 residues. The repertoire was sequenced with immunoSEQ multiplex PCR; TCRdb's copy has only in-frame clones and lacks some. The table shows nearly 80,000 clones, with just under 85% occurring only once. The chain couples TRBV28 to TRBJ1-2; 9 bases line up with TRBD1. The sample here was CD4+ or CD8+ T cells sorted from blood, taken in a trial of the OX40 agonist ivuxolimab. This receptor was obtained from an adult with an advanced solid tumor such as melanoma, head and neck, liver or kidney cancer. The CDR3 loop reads CASSLPDRGSYGYTF. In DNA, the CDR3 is TGTGCCAGCAGTTTACCGGACAGGGGAAGCTATGGCTACACCTTC.